The following is a TCR beta chain sequence with its context. The CDR3 has 12 amino acids. Trimming removed 5 bases from V and 0 bases from J, with 4 bases in between. CDR1 MRHNA and CDR2 SNTAGT come from the germline V gene. The record originates from a study of T-cell memory formation after mild COVID-19. In TCRdb, the 5' RACE reads were re-called with MiXCR into one record per CDR3 protein. The sample lists roughly 240,000 distinct CDR3 sequences, 15% seen once, with 2.1% in the top ten. Sequencing was carried out using PBMCs or a T cell subset sorted from them (not recorded which). The J gene is TRBJ1-2, the V gene TRBV6-4, with no clear D. This TCR derives from an adult woman who had mild COVID-19 (a few samples of this study predate the infection). Cell type and time point are not known. CDR3 in amino acids: CASSSTNYGYTF. For the CDR3, the DNA is TGTGCCAGCAGTTCAACTAACTATGGCTACACCTTC.